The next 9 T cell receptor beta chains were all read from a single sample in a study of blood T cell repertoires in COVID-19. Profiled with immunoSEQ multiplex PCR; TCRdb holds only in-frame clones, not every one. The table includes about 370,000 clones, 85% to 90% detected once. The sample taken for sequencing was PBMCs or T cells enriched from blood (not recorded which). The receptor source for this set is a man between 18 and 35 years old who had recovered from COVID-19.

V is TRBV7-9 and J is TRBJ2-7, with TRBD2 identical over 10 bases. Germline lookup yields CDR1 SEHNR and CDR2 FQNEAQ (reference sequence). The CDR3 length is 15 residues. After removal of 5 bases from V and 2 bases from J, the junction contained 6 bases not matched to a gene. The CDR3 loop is CASSPTSGAPYEQYF. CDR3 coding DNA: TGTGCCAGCAGCCCCACTAGCGGGGCCCCCTACGAGCAGTACTTC.

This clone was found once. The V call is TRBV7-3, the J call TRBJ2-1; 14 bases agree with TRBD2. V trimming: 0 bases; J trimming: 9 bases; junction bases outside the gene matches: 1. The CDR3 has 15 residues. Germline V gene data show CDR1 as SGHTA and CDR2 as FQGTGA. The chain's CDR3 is CASSLTTSGRGEQFF. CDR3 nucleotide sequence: TGTGCCAGCAGCTTAACGACTAGCGGGAGGGGTGAGCAGTTCTTC.

The CDR3 region has the DNA TGTGCCACCAGCAGAGAGGCCAGGGGCACTGAAGCTTTCTTT. Amino acid sequence: CATSREARGTEAFF. The chain recombines TRBV15 with TRBJ1-1, with D maybe TRBD1 (6 bases). The CDR3 is 14 residues long. The V and J ends lost 0 bases and 4 bases respectively, with 9 bases between them. Germline assignment: CDR1 LNHNV and CDR2 YYDKDF (reference sequence).

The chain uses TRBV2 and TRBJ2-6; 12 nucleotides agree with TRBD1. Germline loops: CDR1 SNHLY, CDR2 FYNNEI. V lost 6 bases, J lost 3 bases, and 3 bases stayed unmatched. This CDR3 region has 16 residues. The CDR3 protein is CASSGTGGFGANVLTF. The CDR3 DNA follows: TGTGCCAGCAGCGGGACAGGGGGCTTTGGGGCCAACGTCCTGACTTTC. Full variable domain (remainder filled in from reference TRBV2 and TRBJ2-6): EPEVTQTPSHQVTQMGQEVILRCVPISNHLYFYWYRQILGQKVEFLVSFYNNEISEKSEIFDDQFSVERPDGSNFTLKIRSTKLEDSAMYFCASSGTGGFGANVLTFGAGSRLTVL.

CDR3 in DNA: TGTGCCAGCAGTTCCTCGGCAGGGGTCTGGGCTGGGTATGGCTACACCTTC. It encodes CASSSSAGVWAGYGYTF. This chain links TRBV27 with TRBJ1-2; maybe TRBD1 (6 bases). CDR1 is MNHEY, CDR2 SMNVEV, per germline (reference sequence). The CDR3 has 17 residues. V dropped 4 bases and J dropped 5 bases, with 23 bases sitting between them.

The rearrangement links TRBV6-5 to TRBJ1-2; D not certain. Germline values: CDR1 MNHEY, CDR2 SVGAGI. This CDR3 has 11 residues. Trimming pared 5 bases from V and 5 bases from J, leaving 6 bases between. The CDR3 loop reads CASSPAYGYTF. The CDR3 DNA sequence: TGTGCCAGCAGTCCCGCGTATGGCTACACCTTC.

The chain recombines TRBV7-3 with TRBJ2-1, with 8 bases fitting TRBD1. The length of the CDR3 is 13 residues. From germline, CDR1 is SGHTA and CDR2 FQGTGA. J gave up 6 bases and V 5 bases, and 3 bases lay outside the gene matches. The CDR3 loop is CASSITGGNEQFF. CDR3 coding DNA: TGTGCCAGCAGCATCACAGGGGGCAATGAGCAGTTCTTC.

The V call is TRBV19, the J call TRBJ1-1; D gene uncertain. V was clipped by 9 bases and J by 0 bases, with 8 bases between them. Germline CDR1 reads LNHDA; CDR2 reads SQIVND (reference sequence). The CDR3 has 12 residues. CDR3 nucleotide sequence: TGTGCCAGCGGTAAGATGAACACTGAAGCTTTCTTT. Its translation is CASGKMNTEAFF.

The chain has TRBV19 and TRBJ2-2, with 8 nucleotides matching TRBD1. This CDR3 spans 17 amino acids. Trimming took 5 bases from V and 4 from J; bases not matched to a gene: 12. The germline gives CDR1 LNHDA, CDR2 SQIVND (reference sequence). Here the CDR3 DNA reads TGTGCCAGTAGTTCTCAATCCAGGGGGCGGGGCACCGGGGAGCTGTTTTTT. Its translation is CASSSQSRGRGTGELFF.